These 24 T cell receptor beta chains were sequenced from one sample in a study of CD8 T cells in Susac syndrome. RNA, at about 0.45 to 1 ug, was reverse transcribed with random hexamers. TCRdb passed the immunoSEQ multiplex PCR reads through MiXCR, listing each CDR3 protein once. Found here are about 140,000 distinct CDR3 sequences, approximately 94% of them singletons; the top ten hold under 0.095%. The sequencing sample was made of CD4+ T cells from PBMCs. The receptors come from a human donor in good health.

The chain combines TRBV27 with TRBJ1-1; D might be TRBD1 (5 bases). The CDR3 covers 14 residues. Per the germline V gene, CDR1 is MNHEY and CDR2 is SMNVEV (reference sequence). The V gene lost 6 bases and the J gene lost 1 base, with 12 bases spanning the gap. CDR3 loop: CASRLREKNTEAFF. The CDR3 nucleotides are TGTGCCAGCAGACTCAGGGAAAAGAACACTGAAGCTTTCTTT.

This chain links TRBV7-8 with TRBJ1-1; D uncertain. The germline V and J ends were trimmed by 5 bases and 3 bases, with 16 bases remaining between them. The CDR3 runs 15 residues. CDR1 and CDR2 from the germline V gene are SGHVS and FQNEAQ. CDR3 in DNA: TGTGCCAGCAGCCTACGTGAGGGCGTCGACACTGAAGCTTTCTTT. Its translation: CASSLREGVDTEAFF.

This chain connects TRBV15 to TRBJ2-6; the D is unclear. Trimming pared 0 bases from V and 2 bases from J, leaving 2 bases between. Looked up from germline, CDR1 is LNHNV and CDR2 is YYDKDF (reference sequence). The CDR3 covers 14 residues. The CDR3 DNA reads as TGTGCCACCAGCAGAGAAGCTGGGGCCAACGTCCTGACTTTC. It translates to CATSREAGANVLTF.

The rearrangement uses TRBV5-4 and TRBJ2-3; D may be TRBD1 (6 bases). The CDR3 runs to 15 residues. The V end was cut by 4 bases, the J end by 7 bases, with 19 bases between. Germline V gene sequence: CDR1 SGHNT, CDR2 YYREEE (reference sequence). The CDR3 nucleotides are TGTGCCAGCAGCCCCCGGGACACCCTTCGCCATACGCAGTATTTT. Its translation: CASSPRDTLRHTQYF. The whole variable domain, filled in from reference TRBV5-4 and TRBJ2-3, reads ETGVTQSPTHLIKTRGQQVTLRCSSQSGHNTVSWYQQALGQGPQFIFQYYREEENGRGNFPPRFSGLQFPNYSSELNVNALELDDSALYLCASSPRDTLRHTQYFGPGTRLTVL.

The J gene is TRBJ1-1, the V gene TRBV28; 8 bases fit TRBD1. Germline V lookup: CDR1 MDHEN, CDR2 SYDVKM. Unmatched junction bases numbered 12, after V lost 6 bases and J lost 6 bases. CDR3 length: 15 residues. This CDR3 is CASSIPGGKGAEAFF. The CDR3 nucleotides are TGTGCCAGCAGCATTCCAGGGGGCAAGGGAGCTGAAGCTTTCTTT.

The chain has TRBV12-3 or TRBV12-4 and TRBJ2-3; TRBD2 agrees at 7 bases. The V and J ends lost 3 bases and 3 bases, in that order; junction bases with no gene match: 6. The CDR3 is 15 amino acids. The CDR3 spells CASSLARRGTDTQYF. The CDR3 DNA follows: TGTGCCAGCAGTTTGGCCCGGCGGGGGACAGATACGCAGTATTTT.

The CDR3 DNA reads TGCGCCAGCAGCTCCCCGACGGTCTGGGGGCACAATGAGCAGTTCTTC. It translates to CASSSPTVWGHNEQFF. V usage is TRBV5-1 and J usage is TRBJ2-1, with D possibly matching TRBD1 (6 bases). V shed 3 bases and J shed 5 bases, with 18 bases lying between them. Germline assignment: CDR1 SGHRS and CDR2 YFSETQ. This CDR3 is 16 amino acids long.

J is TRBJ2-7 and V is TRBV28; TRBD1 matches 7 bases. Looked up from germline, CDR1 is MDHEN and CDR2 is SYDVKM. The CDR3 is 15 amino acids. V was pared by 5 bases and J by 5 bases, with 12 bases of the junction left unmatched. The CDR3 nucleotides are TGTGCCAGCAGTCCCACCGGGACAGTTTACCACGAGCAGTACTTC. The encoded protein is CASSPTGTVYHEQYF. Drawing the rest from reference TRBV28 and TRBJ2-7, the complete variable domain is DVKVTQSSRYLVKRTGEKVFLECVQDMDHENMFWYRQDPGLGLRLIYFSYDVKMKEKGDIPEGYSVSREKKERFSLILESASTNQTSMYLCASSPTGTVYHEQYFGPGTRLTVT.

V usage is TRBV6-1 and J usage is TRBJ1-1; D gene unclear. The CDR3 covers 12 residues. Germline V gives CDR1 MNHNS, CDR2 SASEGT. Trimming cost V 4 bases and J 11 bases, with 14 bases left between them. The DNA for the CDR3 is TGTGCCAGCAGTGCGCCCGGGCTGGACGCTTTCTTT. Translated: CASSAPGLDAFF.

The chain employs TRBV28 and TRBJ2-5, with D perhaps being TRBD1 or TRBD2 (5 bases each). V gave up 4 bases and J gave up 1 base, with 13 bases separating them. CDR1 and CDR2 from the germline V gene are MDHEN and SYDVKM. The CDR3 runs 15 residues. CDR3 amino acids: CASSSRQGVQETQYF. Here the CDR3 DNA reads TGTGCCAGCAGTTCTCGGCAGGGAGTCCAAGAGACCCAGTACTTC.

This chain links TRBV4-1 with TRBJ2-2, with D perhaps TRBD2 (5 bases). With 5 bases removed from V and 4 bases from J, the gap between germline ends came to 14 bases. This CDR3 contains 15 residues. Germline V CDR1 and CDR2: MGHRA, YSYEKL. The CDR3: CASSRERGTTGELFF. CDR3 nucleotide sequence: TGCGCCAGCAGCAGGGAACGGGGAACCACCGGGGAGCTGTTTTTT.

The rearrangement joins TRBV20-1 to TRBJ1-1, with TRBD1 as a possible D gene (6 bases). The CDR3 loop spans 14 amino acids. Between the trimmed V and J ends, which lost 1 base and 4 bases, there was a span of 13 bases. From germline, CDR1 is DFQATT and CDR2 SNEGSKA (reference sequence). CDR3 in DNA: TGCAGTGCTAGAGGGGGGGCGCATAGCACTGAAGCTTTCTTT. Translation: CSARGGAHSTEAFF.

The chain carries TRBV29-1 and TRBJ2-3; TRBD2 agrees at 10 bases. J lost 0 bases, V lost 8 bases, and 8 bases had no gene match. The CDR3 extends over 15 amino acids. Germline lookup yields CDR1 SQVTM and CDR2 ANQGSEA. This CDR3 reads CSTSGTSASTDTQYF. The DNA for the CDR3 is TGCAGCACGAGCGGGACTAGCGCAAGCACAGATACGCAGTATTTT.

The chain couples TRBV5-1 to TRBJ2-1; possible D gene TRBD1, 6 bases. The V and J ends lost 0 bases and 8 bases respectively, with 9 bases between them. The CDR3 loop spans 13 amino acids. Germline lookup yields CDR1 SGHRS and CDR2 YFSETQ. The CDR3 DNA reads TGCGCCAGCAGCTTGGCCAGGGGCGATGAGCAGTTCTTC. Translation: CASSLARGDEQFF. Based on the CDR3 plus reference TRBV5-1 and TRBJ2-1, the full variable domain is KAGVTQTPRYLIKTRGQQVTLSCSPISGHRSVSWYQQTPGQGLQFLFEYFSETQRNKGNFPGRFSGRQFSNSRSEMNVSTLELGDSALYLCASSLARGDEQFFGPGTRLTVL.

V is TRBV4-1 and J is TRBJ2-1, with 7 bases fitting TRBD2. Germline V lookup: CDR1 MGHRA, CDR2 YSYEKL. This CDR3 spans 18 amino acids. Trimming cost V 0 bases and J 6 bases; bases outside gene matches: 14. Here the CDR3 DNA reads TGCGCCAGCAGCCAAGATCGGGAAAGCGGGGCGGGGAGCAATGAGCAGTTCTTC. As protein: CASSQDRESGAGSNEQFF.

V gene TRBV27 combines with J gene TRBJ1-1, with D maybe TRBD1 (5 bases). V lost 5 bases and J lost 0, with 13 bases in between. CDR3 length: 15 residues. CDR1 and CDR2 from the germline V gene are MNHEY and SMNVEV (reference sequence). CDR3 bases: TGTGCCAGCAGTCTATTTGGGGGAATGAACACTGAAGCTTTCTTT. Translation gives CASSLFGGMNTEAFF.

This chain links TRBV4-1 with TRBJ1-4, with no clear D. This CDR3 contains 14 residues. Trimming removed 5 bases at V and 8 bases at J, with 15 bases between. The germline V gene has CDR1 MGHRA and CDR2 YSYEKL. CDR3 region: CASSAGPAGEKLFF. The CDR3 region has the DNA TGCGCCAGCAGCGCCGGACCGGCAGGAGAAAAACTGTTTTTT.

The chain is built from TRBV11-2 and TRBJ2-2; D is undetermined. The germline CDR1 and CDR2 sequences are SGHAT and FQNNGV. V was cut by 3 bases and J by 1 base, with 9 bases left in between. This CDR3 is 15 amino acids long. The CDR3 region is CASSFGEGNTGELFF. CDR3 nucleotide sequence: TGTGCCAGCAGCTTCGGCGAAGGGAACACCGGGGAGCTGTTTTTT.

CDR3: CASSKDRGSPGANVLTF. CDR3 nucleotide sequence: TGTGCCAGTAGTAAGGACAGGGGCAGCCCTGGGGCCAACGTCCTGACTTTC. This chain links TRBV19 with TRBJ2-6; 9 bases match TRBD1. Germline V gene data show CDR1 as LNHDA and CDR2 as SQIVND (reference sequence). CDR3 length equals 17 residues. The V and J ends lost 4 bases and 2 bases, in that order; junction bases with no gene match: 6. Using reference TRBV19 and TRBJ2-6 for the parts outside the CDR3, the full variable domain is DGGITQSPKYLFRKEGQNVTLSCEQNLNHDAMYWYRQDPGQGLRLIYYSQIVNDFQKGDIAEGYSVSREKKESFPLTVTSAQKNPTAFYLCASSKDRGSPGANVLTFGAGSRLTVL.

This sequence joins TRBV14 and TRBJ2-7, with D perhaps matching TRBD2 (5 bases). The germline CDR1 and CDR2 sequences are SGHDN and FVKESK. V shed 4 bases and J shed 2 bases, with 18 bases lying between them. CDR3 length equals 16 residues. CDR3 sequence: CASSRIEGRPPYEQYF. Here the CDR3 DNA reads TGTGCCAGCAGCCGTATAGAGGGCAGACCACCCTACGAGCAGTACTTC.

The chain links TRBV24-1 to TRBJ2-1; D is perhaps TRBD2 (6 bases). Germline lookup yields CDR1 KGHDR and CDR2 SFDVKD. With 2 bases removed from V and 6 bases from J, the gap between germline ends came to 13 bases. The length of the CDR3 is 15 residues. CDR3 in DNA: TGTGCCACCAGTGATTGGAGGAGGGCCGTCAATGAGCAGTTCTTC. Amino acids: CATSDWRRAVNEQFF.

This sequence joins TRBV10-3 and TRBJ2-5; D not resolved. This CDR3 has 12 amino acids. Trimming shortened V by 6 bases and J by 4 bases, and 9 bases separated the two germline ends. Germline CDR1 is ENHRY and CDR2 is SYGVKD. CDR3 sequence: CAISPPGETQYF. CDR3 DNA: TGTGCCATCAGCCCCCCGGGAGAGACCCAGTACTTC.

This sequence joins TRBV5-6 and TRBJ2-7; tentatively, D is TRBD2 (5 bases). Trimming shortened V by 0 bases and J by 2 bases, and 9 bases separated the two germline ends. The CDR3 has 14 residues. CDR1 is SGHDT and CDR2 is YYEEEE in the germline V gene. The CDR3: CASSLVLVPYEQYF. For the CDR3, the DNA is TGTGCCAGCAGCTTGGTACTAGTACCCTACGAGCAGTACTTC. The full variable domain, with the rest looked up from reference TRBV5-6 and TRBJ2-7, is DAGVTQSPTHLIKTRGQQVTLRCSPKSGHDTVSWYQQALGQGPQFIFQYYEEEERQRGNFPDRFSGHQFPNYSSELNVNALLLGDSALYLCASSLVLVPYEQYFGPGTRLTVT.

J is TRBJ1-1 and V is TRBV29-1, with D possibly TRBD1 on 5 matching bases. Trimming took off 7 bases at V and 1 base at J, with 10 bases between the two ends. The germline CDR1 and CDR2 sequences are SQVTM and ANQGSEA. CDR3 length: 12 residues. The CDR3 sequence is CSAYDRNTEAFF. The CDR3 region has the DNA TGCAGCGCCTACGACAGGAACACTGAAGCTTTCTTT.